The 3 T cell receptor beta chains below were found in one sample sequenced in a study of T cells in Graves' hyperthyroidism and ophthalmopathy (dated by TCRdb to between 2018 and 2021). The library was obtained by multiplex PCR. Sequencing relied on an Illumina HiSeq 2000. Amplification of TCR beta CDR3 regions was carried out from RNA transcripts. The first round of RT-PCR for the TCR CDR3 was performed with the HTBI primer set and the Qiagen OneStep RT-PCR kit. The public sequencing data were trimmed at Q25 with fastp and processed into clonotypes with MiXCR by TCRdb, which kept only in-frame beta chains. Each entry merges the rows of one CDR3 protein and shows their most common DNA and genes. The sample contains almost 250,000 distinct CDR3 sequences, approximately 25% of them found a single time. The leading ten clones occupy around 40% of the sample. The sample comprised blood. These receptors all stem from a woman in her forties with Graves' ophthalmopathy.

This clonotype was seen at least ten times. The rearrangement uses TRBV19 and TRBJ2-5; D could derive from TRBD1 or TRBD2 (5 bases each). CDR3 length: 16 residues. Trimming stripped 3 bases from V and 5 bases from J, with 19 bases between. Germline loops: CDR1 LNHDA, CDR2 SQIVND (reference sequence). The CDR3 DNA reads as TGTGCCAGTAGTATCCGGGACCTCAACTGGGGGGAGACCCAGTACTTC. Protein: CASSIRDLNWGETQYF. Full variable domain (missing parts from reference TRBV19 and TRBJ2-5): DGGITQSPKYLFRKEGQNVTLSCEQNLNHDAMYWYRQDPGQGLRLIYYSQIVNDFQKGDIAEGYSVSREKKESFPLTVTSAQKNPTAFYLCASSIRDLNWGETQYFGPGTRLLVL.

This clonotype was picked up many times. This may be a read error: a much more frequent sequence differs by one nucleotide. The chain has TRBV7-8 and TRBJ2-7; D is possibly TRBD1 (6 bases). CDR1 SGHVS and CDR2 FQNEAQ come from the germline V gene. The CDR3 runs to 11 residues. V was trimmed by 5 bases and J by 12 bases, leaving 14 bases between them. CDR3 coding DNA: TGTGCCAGCAGCGGGGACAATCCGCTGTACTTC. This sequence encodes CASSGDNPLYF. The variable domain in full, completed from reference TRBV7-8 and TRBJ2-7, reads GAGVSQSPRYKVAKRGQDVALRCDPISGHVSLFWYQQALGQGPEFLTYFQNEAQLDKSGLPSDRFFAERPEGSVSTLKIQRTQQEDSAVYLCASSGDNPLYFGPGTRLTVT.

The chain recombines TRBV28 with TRBJ2-7; weak D call: TRBD2 (7 bases). The CDR3 length is 17 residues. Germline V lookup: CDR1 MDHEN, CDR2 SYDVKM. Trimming left V 6 bases short and J 4 bases short, with 25 bases between. CDR3 protein: CASRPLAQGGGRYEQYF. The DNA of the CDR3 is TGTGCCAGCAGGCCTCTCGCACAGGGAGGGGGACGATACGAGCAGTACTTC. Combining the CDR3 with reference TRBV28 and TRBJ2-7 gives the whole variable domain DVKVTQSSRYLVKRTGEKVFLECVQDMDHENMFWYRQDPGLGLRLIYFSYDVKMKEKGDIPEGYSVSREKKERFSLILESASTNQTSMYLCASRPLAQGGGRYEQYFGPGTRLTVT.